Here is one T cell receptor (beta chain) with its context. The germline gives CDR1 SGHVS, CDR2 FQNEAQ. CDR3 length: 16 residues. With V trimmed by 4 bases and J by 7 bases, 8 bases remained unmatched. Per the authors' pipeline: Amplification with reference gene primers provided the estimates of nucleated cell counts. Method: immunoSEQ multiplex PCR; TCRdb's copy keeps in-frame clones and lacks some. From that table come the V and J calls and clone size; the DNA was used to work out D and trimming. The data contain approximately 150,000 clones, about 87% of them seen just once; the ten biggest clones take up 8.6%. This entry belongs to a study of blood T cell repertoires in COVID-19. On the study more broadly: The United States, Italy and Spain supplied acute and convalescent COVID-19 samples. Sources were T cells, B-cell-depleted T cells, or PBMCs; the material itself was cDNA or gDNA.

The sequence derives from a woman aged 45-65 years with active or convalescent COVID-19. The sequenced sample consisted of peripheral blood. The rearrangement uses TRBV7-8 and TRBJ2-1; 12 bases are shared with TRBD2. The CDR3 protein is CASSSLGLAGRNEQFF. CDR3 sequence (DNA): TGTGCCAGCAGCTCTCTAGGACTAGCGGGAAGGAATGAGCAGTTCTTC.